The entry that follows covers one T cell receptor (beta chain) sequence. This entry comes from a study of PD-1 blockade in classical Hodgkin lymphoma. TCRdb's table, derived via immunoSEQ multiplex PCR, lists solely in-frame clones and lacks some. In the table there are 35,000 to 50,000 clones, 60% to 85% of which are singletons. Trimming removed 0 bases from V and 1 base from J, with 7 bases in between. CDR3 length: 16 amino acids. Germline values: CDR1 ENHRY, CDR2 SYGVKD. Brentuximab vedotin exposure varied, and every patient relapsed after autologous stem cell transplantation. The source of this sequence is a human donor with classical Hodgkin lymphoma. The specimen comprised peripheral blood mononuclear cells (PBMCs), sampled at baseline. The chain joins TRBV10-3 to TRBJ2-6; D may match TRBD1 or TRBD2 (5 bases each). The DNA for the CDR3 is TGTGCCATCAGTGAGTCGGGGGTTTCTGGGGCCAACGTCCTGACTTTC. Its protein product is CAISESGVSGANVLTF.